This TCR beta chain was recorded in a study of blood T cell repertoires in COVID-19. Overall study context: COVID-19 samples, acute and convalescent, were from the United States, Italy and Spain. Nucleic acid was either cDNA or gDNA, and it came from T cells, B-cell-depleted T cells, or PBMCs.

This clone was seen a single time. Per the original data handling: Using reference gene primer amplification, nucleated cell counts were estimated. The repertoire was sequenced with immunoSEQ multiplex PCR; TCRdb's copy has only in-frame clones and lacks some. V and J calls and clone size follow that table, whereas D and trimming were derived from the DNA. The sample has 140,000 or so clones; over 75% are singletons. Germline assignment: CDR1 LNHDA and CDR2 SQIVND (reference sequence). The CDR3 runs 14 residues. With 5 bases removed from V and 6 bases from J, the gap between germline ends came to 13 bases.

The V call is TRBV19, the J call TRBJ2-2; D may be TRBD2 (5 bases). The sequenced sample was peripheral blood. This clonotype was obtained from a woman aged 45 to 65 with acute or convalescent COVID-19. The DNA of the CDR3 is TGTGCCAGTAGTTCCGGCAATAGCGCCGGGGAGCTGTTTTTT. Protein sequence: CASSSGNSAGELFF. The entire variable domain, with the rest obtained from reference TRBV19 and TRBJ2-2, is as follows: DGGITQSPKYLFRKEGQNVTLSCEQNLNHDAMYWYRQDPGQGLRLIYYSQIVNDFQKGDIAEGYSVSREKKESFPLTVTSAQKNPTAFYLCASSSGNSAGELFFGEGSRLTVL.